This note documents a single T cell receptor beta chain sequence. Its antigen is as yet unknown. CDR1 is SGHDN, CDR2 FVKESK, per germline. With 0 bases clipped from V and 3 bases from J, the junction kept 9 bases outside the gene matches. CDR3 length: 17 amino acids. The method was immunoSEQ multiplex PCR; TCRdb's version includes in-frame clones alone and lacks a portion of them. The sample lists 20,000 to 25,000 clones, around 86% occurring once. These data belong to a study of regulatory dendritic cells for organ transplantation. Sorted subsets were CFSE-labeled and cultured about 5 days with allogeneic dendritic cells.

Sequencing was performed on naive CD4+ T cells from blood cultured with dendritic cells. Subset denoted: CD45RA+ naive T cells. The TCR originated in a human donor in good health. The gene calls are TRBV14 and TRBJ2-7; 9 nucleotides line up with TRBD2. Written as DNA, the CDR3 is TGTGCCAGCAGCCAAGATCTTTTAGCGGGGGTGAACTACGAGCAGTACTTC. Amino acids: CASSQDLLAGVNYEQYF.